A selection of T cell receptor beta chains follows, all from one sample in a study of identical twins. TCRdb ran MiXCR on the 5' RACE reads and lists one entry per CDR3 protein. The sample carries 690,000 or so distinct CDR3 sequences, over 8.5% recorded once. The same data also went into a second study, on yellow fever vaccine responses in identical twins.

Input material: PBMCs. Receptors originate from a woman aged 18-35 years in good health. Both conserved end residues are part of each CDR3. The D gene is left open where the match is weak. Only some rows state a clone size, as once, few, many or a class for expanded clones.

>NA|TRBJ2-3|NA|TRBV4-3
CASSQDGANAPDTQYF
TGCGCCAGCAGCCAAGATGGGGCGAACGCCCCAGATACGCAGTATTTT
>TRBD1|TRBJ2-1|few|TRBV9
CASSYGQGPYNEQFF
TGTGCCAGCAGCTACGGACAGGGGCCCTACAATGAGCAGTTCTTC
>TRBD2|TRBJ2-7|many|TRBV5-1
CASSLGLAVYEQYF
TGTGCCAGCAGCTTGGGGCTAGCGGTCTACGAGCAGTACTTC
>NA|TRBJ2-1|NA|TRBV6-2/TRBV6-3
CASSYSGLPRQFF
TGTGCCAGCAGTTACTCTGGCCTACCTAGGCAGTTCTTC
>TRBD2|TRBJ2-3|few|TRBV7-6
CASSLEASGNTDTQYF
TGTGCCAGCAGCTTAGAGGCTAGCGGGAACACAGATACGCAGTATTTT
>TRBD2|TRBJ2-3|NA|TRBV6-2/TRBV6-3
CASSYDYQTSGWDTQYF
TGTGCCAGCAGTTACGACTACCAGACTAGCGGGTGGGATACGCAGTATTTT
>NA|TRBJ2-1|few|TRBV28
CASSFYRTADNEQFF
TGTGCCAGCAGCTTTTACAGGACAGCGGACAATGAGCAGTTCTTC
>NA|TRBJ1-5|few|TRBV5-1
CASSLEGYQPQHF
TGCGCCAGCAGCTTAGAGGGGTATCAGCCCCAGCATTTT
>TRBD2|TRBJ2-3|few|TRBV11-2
CASSQDGLAGGPQYF
TGTGCCAGCAGCCAAGACGGACTAGCGGGAGGGCCGCAGTATTTT
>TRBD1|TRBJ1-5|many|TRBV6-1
CASSQGPPGQGYEPQHF
TGTGCCAGCAGTCAGGGACCCCCGGGACAGGGCTATGAGCCCCAGCATTTT
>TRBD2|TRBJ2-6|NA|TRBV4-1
CASSQEMDLAGITSGANVLTF
TGCGCCAGCAGCCAAGAAATGGATCTAGCGGGAATTACGTCTGGGGCCAACGTCCTGACTTTC
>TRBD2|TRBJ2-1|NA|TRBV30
CAWSVRLAGGGEQFF
TGTGCCTGGAGTGTACGTCTAGCGGGAGGAGGTGAGCAGTTCTTC
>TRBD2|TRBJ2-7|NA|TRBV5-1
CASSQTSGSFLEQYF
TGCGCCAGCAGCCAGACTAGCGGGTCCTTCCTGGAGCAGTACTTC
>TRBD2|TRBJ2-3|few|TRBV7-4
CASSYRGTSGVTDTQYF
TGTGCCAGCAGCTACCGCGGGACTAGCGGGGTCACAGATACGCAGTATTTT
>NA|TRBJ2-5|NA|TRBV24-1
CATEGTNQETQYF
TGTGCCACCGAAGGGACAAACCAAGAGACCCAGTACTTC
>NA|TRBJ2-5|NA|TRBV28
CASSVGREETQYF
TGTGCCAGCAGTGTTGGCAGGGAAGAGACCCAGTACTTC
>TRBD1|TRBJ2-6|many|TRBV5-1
CASSLGTGVGANVLTF
TGCGCCAGCAGCTTGGGTACAGGGGTCGGGGCCAACGTCCTGACTTTC
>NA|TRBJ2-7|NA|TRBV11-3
CASSYNNYEQYF
TGTGCCAGCAGCTACAATAATTACGAGCAGTACTTC
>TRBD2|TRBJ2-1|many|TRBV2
CASSELAGGPLEYNEQFF
TGTGCCAGCAGTGAATTAGCGGGAGGGCCGTTGGAGTACAATGAGCAGTTCTTC
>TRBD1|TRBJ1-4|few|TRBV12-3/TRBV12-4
CASRRDSRNEKLFF
TGTGCCAGCAGGAGGGACAGCCGGAATGAAAAACTGTTTTTT
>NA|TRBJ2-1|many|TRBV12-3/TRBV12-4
CASSLQPSLHNEQFF
TGTGCCAGCAGTTTGCAGCCTAGCCTCCACAATGAGCAGTTCTTC
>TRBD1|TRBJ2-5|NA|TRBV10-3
CAIAPGDRGLETQYF
TGTGCCATCGCACCCGGGGACAGGGGGCTGGAGACCCAGTACTTC
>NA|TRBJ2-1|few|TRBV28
CASNSPVINEQFF
TGTGCCAGCAATTCTCCCGTCATCAATGAGCAGTTCTTC
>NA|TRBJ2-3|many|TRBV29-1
CSVEDRGREGFADTQYF
TGCAGCGTTGAAGACAGGGGGCGGGAGGGCTTTGCAGATACGCAGTATTTT
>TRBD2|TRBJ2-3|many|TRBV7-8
CASSFYGGASDTQYF
TGTGCCAGCAGCTTTTACGGGGGGGCCTCGGATACGCAGTATTTT
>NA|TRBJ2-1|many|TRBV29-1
CSVHQGSSYNEQFF
TGCAGCGTTCACCAGGGGAGCTCCTACAATGAGCAGTTCTTC
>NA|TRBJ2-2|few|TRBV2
CASGASEKTGELFF
TGTGCCAGCGGGGCCTCGGAGAAAACCGGGGAGCTGTTTTTT
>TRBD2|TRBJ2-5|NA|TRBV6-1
CASSRLAGGPETQYF
TGTGCCAGCAGTCGACTAGCGGGGGGGCCGGAGACCCAGTACTTC
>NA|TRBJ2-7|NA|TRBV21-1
CASTLRWDRDSYEQYF
TGTGCCAGCACCTTAAGGTGGGACAGAGATTCTTACGAGCAGTACTTC
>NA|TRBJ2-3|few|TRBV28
CASSTLGGWGTDTQYF
TGTGCCAGCAGCACGCTTGGCGGTTGGGGCACAGATACGCAGTATTTT
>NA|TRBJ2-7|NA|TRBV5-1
CASSLVSPLTRNGEQYF
TGCGCCAGCAGCTTGGTTTCGCCCCTCACTCGGAATGGGGAGCAGTACTTC
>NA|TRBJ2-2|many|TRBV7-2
CASSIQGFTGELFF
TGTGCCAGCAGTATACAGGGTTTCACCGGGGAGCTGTTTTTT
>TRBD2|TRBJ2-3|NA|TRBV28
CASSLAGGRSDTQYF
TGTGCCAGCAGTTTAGCGGGGGGCCGGAGTGATACGCAGTATTTT
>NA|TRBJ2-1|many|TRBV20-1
CSARPGMTFSYNEQFF
TGCAGTGCTAGACCCGGGATGACCTTTTCCTACAATGAGCAGTTCTTC
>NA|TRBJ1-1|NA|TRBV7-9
CASSLDNSEVDAEAFF
TGTGCCAGCAGCCTAGACAATTCGGAAGTGGACGCTGAAGCTTTCTTT
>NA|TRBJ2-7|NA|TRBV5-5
CASSLASGGGPSYEQYF
TGTGCCAGCAGCTTGGCCTCAGGAGGGGGCCCCTCCTACGAGCAGTACTTC
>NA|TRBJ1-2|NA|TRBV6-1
CASMNLFDGYTF
TGTGCCAGCATGAACTTGTTCGATGGCTACACCTTC
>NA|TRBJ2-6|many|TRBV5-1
CASSLEGLSGANVLTF
TGCGCCAGCAGCTTGGAAGGCCTCTCTGGGGCCAACGTCCTGACTTTC
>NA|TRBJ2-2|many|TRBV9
CASSVGQITGELFF
TGTGCCAGCAGCGTAGGACAGATCACCGGGGAGCTGTTTTTT
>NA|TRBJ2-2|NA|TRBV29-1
CSVDGRRTGELFF
TGCAGCGTTGACGGGAGAAGGACCGGGGAGCTGTTTTTT
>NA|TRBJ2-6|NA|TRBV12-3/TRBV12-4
CASSLRAAGANVLTF
TGTGCCAGCAGTTTAAGGGCAGCTGGGGCCAACGTCCTGACTTTC
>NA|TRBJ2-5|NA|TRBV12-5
CASGLGAEETQYF
TGTGCTAGTGGTTTGGGAGCAGAAGAGACCCAGTACTTC
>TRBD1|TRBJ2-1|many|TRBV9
CASSAGGTGVNEQFF
TGTGCCAGCAGCGCCGGCGGGACAGGGGTGAATGAGCAGTTCTTC
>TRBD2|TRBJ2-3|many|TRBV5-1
CASSLGDWSAGADTQYF
TGCGCCAGCAGCCTGGGGGACTGGAGCGCGGGGGCAGATACGCAGTATTTT
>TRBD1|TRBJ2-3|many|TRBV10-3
CATTTGGQVDTQYF
TGTGCCACCACGACAGGGGGCCAGGTAGATACGCAGTATTTT
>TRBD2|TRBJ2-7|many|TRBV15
CATAAQRGPNYEQYF
TGTGCCACAGCAGCCCAGCGGGGCCCAAACTACGAGCAGTACTTC
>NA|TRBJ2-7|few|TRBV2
CASNFRVGEQYF
TGTGCCAGCAATTTTCGGGTAGGCGAGCAGTACTTC
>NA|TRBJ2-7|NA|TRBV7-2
CASRQIADPTYEQYF
TGTGCCAGCAGACAAATAGCGGACCCCACCTACGAGCAGTACTTC
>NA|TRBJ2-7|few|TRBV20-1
CSAPRAGDHEQYF
TGCAGTGCCCCCCGGGCAGGGGATCACGAGCAGTACTTC
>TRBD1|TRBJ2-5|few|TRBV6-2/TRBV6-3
CASSLGQGAKTQYF
TGTGCCAGCAGTCTCGGACAGGGGGCGAAGACCCAGTACTTC